This T cell receptor beta chain came from a study of blood T cell repertoires in COVID-19. Study processing details: From reference gene primer amplification, estimates of nucleated cell counts were derived. Produced via immunoSEQ multiplex PCR; TCRdb's table is partial and in-frame only. Clonal size and the V and J genes are those of that table, whereas D and trimming came from the DNA. The sample includes some 80,000 clones, 75% to 95% seen only once; the top ten take approximately 0.74%. The trim removed 3 bases at V and 4 bases at J, leaving 7 bases unmatched. The CDR3 covers 16 residues. Germline lookup yields CDR1 KGHDR and CDR2 SFDVKD. This clone was seen just once.

Sequencing used peripheral blood. The chain has TRBV24-1 and TRBJ2-3, with 9 bases fitting TRBD2. This TCR came from an elderly woman with acute or convalescent COVID-19. The CDR3 region has the DNA TGTGCCACCAGTGATGTCGGAGCGGGAGGACCAGATACGCAGTATTTT. Translated: CATSDVGAGGPDTQYF.